Below are 13 T cell receptor beta chains sequenced from a single sample in a study of blood T cells in healthy people across ages. For the second PCR, which ran for roughly 7 to 11 cycles, a sample-barcoded 5' primer and a J-beta primer mix were used. TCRdb itself ran the 5' RACE reads through MiXCR, one entry per CDR3 protein. Altogether about 1.1 million distinct CDR3 sequences are present, approximately 38% being singletons, with the ten largest covering roughly 13%. Specimen: blood. The receptors derive from a man aged 18 to 30 in good health.

The chain has TRBV2 and TRBJ1-2, with no clear D. Germline V CDR1 and CDR2: SNHLY, FYNNEI. Between the trimmed V and J ends, which lost 4 bases and 8 bases, there was a span of 11 bases. The CDR3 is 12 amino acids. The CDR3 region is CASSAQSVGYTF. The CDR3 region has the DNA TGTGCCAGCAGTGCCCAATCGGTGGGCTACACCTTC.

This clonotype was detected once. V usage is TRBV6-5 and J usage is TRBJ1-1, with TRBD1 matching over 10 bases. Looked up from germline, CDR1 is MNHEY and CDR2 is SVGAGI. The ends lost 5 bases at V and 0 bases at J; junction bases unmatched: 6. CDR3 length equals 16 residues. In DNA form, the CDR3 reads TGTGCCAGCAGTCCCTCGGGACAGGGGTTGAACACTGAAGCTTTCTTT. Translated, it gives CASSPSGQGLNTEAFF.

V is TRBV4-3 and J is TRBJ1-6; D might be TRBD1 (6 bases). Germline lookup yields CDR1 LGHNA and CDR2 YSLEER. The CDR3 is 15 residues long. Between the trimmed V and J ends, which lost 2 bases and 6 bases, there was a span of 11 bases. The CDR3 sequence is CASSQLEGGNSPLHF. CDR3 sequence (DNA): TGCGCCAGCAGCCAACTCGAGGGGGGTAATTCACCCCTCCACTTT.

With regard to this clonotype: A much more abundant neighbour one base away suggests this may be a read error. The gene calls are TRBV7-2 and TRBJ2-7; tentative D call: TRBD2 (5 bases). The CDR3 has 13 residues. Germline CDR1 and CDR2: SGHTA and FQGNSA. V was pared by 5 bases and J by 7 bases, with 15 bases between. As DNA, the CDR3 is TGTGCCAGCAGCCTCGGGATTTACAATGAGCAGTACTTC. Its protein product is CASSLGIYNEQYF.

This clonotype was seen more than once but under ten times. This chain connects TRBV5-6 to TRBJ2-5, with a tentative D call TRBD2 (5 bases). The CDR3 spans 14 residues. Germline-derived CDR1 and CDR2 are SGHDT and YYEEEE. V was shortened by 6 bases and J by 6 bases, with 18 bases between the two germline ends. The CDR3 reads CASTDMKRSKTQYF. CDR3 nucleotide sequence: TGTGCCAGCACCGACATGAAGCGGTCGAAGACCCAGTACTTC.

The V call is TRBV7-2, the J call TRBJ2-7; possibly TRBD2 for D (5 bases). This CDR3 contains 15 residues. CDR1 is SGHTA and CDR2 is FQGNSA in the germline V gene. The V end was cut by 2 bases, the J end by 7 bases, with 18 bases between. The CDR3 DNA sequence: TGTGCCAGCAGCTTAAATTGGGGAGTTCAGAATGAGCAGTACTTC. It yields the protein CASSLNWGVQNEQYF.

The chain combines TRBV4-1 with TRBJ1-1; possible D gene TRBD1, 6 bases. The CDR3 runs to 11 residues. V lost 10 bases to trimming and J lost 11 bases, with 17 bases between them. Germline lookup yields CDR1 MGHRA and CDR2 YSYEKL. CDR3 amino acids: CATGGPGDAFF. The CDR3 nucleotides read TGCGCCACCGGAGGCCCAGGGGATGCTTTCTTT.

This clonotype was observed at least ten times. The CDR3 protein is CASITKYLAGRYNEQFF. In DNA form, the CDR3 reads TGTGCCAGCATCACTAAATACCTGGCAGGGAGGTACAATGAGCAGTTCTTC. The chain has TRBV7-9 and TRBJ2-1, with D perhaps TRBD2 (6 bases). This CDR3 comprises 17 residues. The V and J ends lost 7 bases and 4 bases respectively, with 23 bases between them. CDR1 is SEHNR, CDR2 FQNEAQ, per germline (reference sequence).

This sequence joins TRBV7-2 and TRBJ2-3, with 8 nucleotides matching TRBD1. This CDR3 has 17 residues. The J segment lost 7 bases and the V segment lost 2 bases, leaving 14 bases of the junction unmatched. Germline V lookup: CDR1 SGHTA, CDR2 FQGNSA. CDR3 in DNA: TGTGCCAGCAGCTTAAGCGATCAGCCAGGGGGCCGATATACGCAGTATTTT. Its translation: CASSLSDQPGGRYTQYF.

This chain joins TRBV6-2 or TRBV6-3 and TRBJ2-2; 10 bases align to TRBD2. The CDR3 has 18 residues. V gave up 0 bases and J gave up 0 bases; unmatched junction bases: 4. The V gene's germline CDR1 is MNHEY and CDR2 SVGEGT. This CDR3 is CASSYSTSGDSNTGELFF. As DNA, the CDR3 is TGTGCCAGCAGTTACTCTACTAGCGGGGATTCGAACACCGGGGAGCTGTTTTTT.

The rearrangement joins TRBV5-1 to TRBJ1-4; D is undetermined. This CDR3 comprises 14 residues. CDR1 is SGHRS, CDR2 YFSETQ, per germline. V was cut by 4 bases and J by 3 bases, with 10 bases left in between. CDR3 loop: CASSTGVPNEKLFF. As DNA, the CDR3 is TGCGCCAGCAGCACCGGGGTCCCTAATGAAAAACTGTTTTTT.

This clonotype appeared a few times. The gene calls are TRBV7-2 and TRBJ1-6; weak D call: TRBD1 (5 bases). This CDR3 is built from 12 residues. Germline V lookup: CDR1 SGHTA, CDR2 FQGNSA. Trimming cost V 0 bases and J 16 bases, with 10 bases left between them. This chain's CDR3 is CASSLAAGVLHF. CDR3 sequence (DNA): TGTGCCAGCAGCTTAGCGGCGGGGGTTCTCCACTTT.

This chain joins TRBV6-5 and TRBJ1-1; weak D call: TRBD1 (6 bases). The germline V gene encodes CDR1 MNHEY and CDR2 SVGAGI. The CDR3 spans 13 residues. The ends were cut back, 6 bases at V and 4 bases at J, with 12 bases in the middle. The chain's CDR3 is CASRRAGVTEAFF. CDR3 coding DNA: TGTGCCAGCAGGAGAGCAGGGGTCACTGAAGCTTTCTTT.